The sequence of this T cell receptor (beta chain) was determined in a study of cytomegalovirus exposure and HLA in healthy donors. Looking at the study overall: HLA-typed donors were the source of about 85 million unique TCRs, which an early data release held. The study's findings and limits: A list of 150 or so TCR beta chains associated with cytomegalovirus was given. Researchers left out some V segments, among them TRBV6-2 and TRBV6-3, as indistinguishable.

The PCR was carried out with 60 Vbeta primers and 13 Jbeta primers. The data were produced by immunoSEQ multiplex PCR, yet TCRdb's version contains in-frame clones alone and is incomplete. In the table there are over 150,000 clones, roughly 84% of which are singletons. This clone was detected once. What it recognizes is unknown. The ends were cut back, 2 bases at V and 2 bases at J, with 9 bases in the middle. Germline lookup yields CDR1 ENHRY and CDR2 SYGVKD. CDR3 length equals 14 residues. The chain links TRBV10-3 to TRBJ1-1; unclear D gene. The sequenced sample consisted of PBMCs. This receptor was taken from a boy aged 2-9 years in good health and CMV-seronegative. CDR3 sequence reads: CAISEDGGNTEAFF. The CDR3 nucleotides read TGTGCCATCAGTGAGGACGGAGGTAACACTGAAGCTTTCTTT.